The table lists the clone carrying this TCR beta chain with a few counts. As yet, its antigen is unknown. Different DNA sequences within this sample yield the same CDR3. In the original workflow: CDR3 differences across clinicopathological groups were used to build a distant-metastasis classifier for papillary thyroid cancer. TCRdb re-analyzed the PCR reads through MiXCR. TCRdb, not the authors, supplied the V and J calls. Altogether fewer than 100,000 clones are present, more than 13% being singletons, with the ten largest covering around 3.3%. All patients were treatment-naive before thyroid surgery. V was clipped by 2 bases and J by 4 bases, with 7 bases between them. The V gene's germline CDR1 is SGDLS and CDR2 YYNGEE. The CDR3 is made up of 14 amino acids. This sample was included in a study of metastatic and nonmetastatic thyroid tumors. Study background: Repertoires from blood and tumor or nodule tissue of malignant and benign thyroid patients were compared.

Study results and caveats: Benign nodules reportedly had significantly lower TCR beta diversity than malignant thyroid tumors in blood and tumor.

V is TRBV9 and J is TRBJ2-6; D unresolved. The sequenced sample was blood. The sequence was collected from a female donor with papillary thyroid cancer or a benign thyroid nodule (not recorded which). Some clones in this sample may be carry-over from other donors' samples. The CDR3 DNA is TGTGCCAGCAGCGTCACCTCCGGGGCCAACGTCCTGACTTTC. This translates into CASSVTSGANVLTF.